This is a list of T cell receptor beta chains from one sample in a study of blood T cell repertoires in COVID-19. Libraries were prepared by immunoSEQ multiplex PCR; TCRdb keeps only in-frame clonotypes and omits some of them. The sample shows about 200,000 clones, roughly 82% of them seen only once. The sequenced sample consisted of PBMCs or T cells enriched from blood (not recorded which). The origin of the receptors is a woman in her sixties with acute COVID-19. CDR3s include the opening cysteine and the closing phenylalanine or tryptophan. Some rows have no size entry. The others give once, few or many, or a class for an expanded clone.

clone size	V gene	J gene	CDR3 length	CDR3 protein
.	TRBV6-5	TRBJ1-2	14	CASSSPGSNYGYTF
.	TRBV21-1	TRBJ1-5	18	CASSKDRSTYYSNQPQHF
.	TRBV19	TRBJ1-2	13	CASSWTRGGGYTF
.	TRBV24-1	TRBJ2-1	15	CATSDPGLGVNEQFF
.	TRBV28	TRBJ2-5	13	CASVGGSQETQYF
once	TRBV5-1	TRBJ2-1	17	CASSLKPASGTGTEQFF
.	TRBV27	TRBJ1-2	17	CASSSLGGRNVNYGYTF
few	TRBV27	TRBJ1-5	14	CASSPNRGYQPQHF
.	TRBV9	TRBJ2-1	15	CASSGDTGPYNEQFF
.	TRBV7-8	TRBJ1-1	14	CASSRTGEGTEAFF
.	TRBV27	TRBJ2-3	17	CASSLSISWEVADTQYF
.	TRBV7-6	TRBJ1-5	13	CASSQQGAQPQHF
few	TRBV24-1	TRBJ2-1	13	CATSGLAENEQFF
.	TRBV5-6	TRBJ1-5	14	CASSSGQPNQPQHF
.	TRBV9	TRBJ1-1	14	CASSVGGVNTEAFF
.	TRBV4-3	TRBJ2-7	15	CASSPLAGGSYEQYF
few	TRBV29-1	TRBJ1-6	13	CSVQDRDNSPLHF
.	TRBV3-1/TRBV3-2	TRBJ1-1	15	CASSPQTGGGPEAFF
.	TRBV19	TRBJ1-5	12	CASGTLERAQHF
once	TRBV30	TRBJ2-2	15	CAWSVFYRNTGELFF
.	TRBV19	TRBJ2-1	13	CAIRGRSYNEQFF
.	TRBV7-2	TRBJ2-1	14	CASSLGQGHNEQFF
.	TRBV18	TRBJ1-2	14	CASSPGTGGYGYTF
.	TRBV2	TRBJ2-1	14	CASTETRSYNEQFF
.	TRBV4-1	TRBJ2-3	15	CASSQDGQGGDTQYF
few	TRBV28	TRBJ2-7	16	CASSPTRIGTTYEQYF
.	TRBV7-9	TRBJ2-3	14	CASSLYRDTDTQYF
.	TRBV7-6	TRBJ2-3	15	CASSPLSASTDTQYF
.	TRBV3-1/TRBV3-2	TRBJ2-2	17	CASSQDTAENHPGELFF
.	TRBV11-2	TRBJ1-1	16	CASSLVGGWENTEAFF
.	TRBV4-3	TRBJ1-4	14	CASSLQGGNEKLFF
.	TRBV15	TRBJ1-1	17	CATSRGPPEGANLIAFF
.	TRBV5-1	TRBJ2-1	15	CASSPGLQNPNEQFF